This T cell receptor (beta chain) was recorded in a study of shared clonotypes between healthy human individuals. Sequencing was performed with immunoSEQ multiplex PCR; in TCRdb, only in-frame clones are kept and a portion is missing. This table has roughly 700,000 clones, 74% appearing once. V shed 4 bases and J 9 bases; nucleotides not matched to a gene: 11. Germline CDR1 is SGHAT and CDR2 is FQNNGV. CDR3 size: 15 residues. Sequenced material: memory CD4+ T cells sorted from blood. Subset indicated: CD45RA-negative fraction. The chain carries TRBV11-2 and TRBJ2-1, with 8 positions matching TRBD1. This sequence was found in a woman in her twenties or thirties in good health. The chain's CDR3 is CASSSWFQGAGEQFF. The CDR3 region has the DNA TGTGCCAGCAGCTCCTGGTTCCAGGGGGCTGGTGAGCAGTTCTTC.